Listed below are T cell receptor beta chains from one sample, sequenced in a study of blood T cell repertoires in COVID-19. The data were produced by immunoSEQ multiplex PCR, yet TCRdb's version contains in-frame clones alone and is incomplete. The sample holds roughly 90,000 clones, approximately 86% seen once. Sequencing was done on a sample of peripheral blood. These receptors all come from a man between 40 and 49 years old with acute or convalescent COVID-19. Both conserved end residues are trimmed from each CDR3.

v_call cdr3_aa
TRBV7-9 ASRDRDTEAF
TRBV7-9 ASSPRSANTGELF
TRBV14 ASSQDWARTTGELF
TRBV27 ASGGNRGANTEAF
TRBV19 ASSIVAGVSYEQY
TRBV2 ASSEGRGRQPQH
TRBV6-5 ASTRKGGQGSEQY
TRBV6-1 ASSDRVNTGELF
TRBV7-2 ASSLNRDRGGLF
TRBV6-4 ASSDIAGNTGELF
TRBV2 ASNKLGGWDSDFQETQY